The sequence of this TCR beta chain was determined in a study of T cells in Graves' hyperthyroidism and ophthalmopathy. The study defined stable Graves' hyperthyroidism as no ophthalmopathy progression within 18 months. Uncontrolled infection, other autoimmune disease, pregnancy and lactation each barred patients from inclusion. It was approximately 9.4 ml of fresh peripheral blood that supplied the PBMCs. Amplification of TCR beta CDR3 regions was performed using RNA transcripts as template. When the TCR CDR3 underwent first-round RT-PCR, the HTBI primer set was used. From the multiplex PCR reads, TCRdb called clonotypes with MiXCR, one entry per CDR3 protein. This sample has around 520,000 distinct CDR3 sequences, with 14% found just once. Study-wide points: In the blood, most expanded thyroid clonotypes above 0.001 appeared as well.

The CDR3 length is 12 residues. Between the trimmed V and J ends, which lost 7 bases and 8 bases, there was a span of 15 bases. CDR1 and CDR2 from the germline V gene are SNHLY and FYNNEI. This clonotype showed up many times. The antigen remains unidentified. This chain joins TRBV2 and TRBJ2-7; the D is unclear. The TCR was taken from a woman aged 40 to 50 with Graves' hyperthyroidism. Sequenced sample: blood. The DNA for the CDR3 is TGTGCCAGCACCTCAGACCAGGTCAAGCAGTACTTC. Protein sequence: CASTSDQVKQYF.